The T cell receptor (beta chain) under discussion was sequenced for a study of T-cell reconstitution after alpha-beta-depleted transplantation in children. V lost 3 bases and J 5 bases, leaving 10 bases between the germline ends. The CDR3 is 13 amino acids. CDR1 MNHNS and CDR2 SASEGT come from the germline V gene. This sample's TCRbeta library carried unique molecular identifier barcodes. TCRdb reprocessed the PCR reads with MiXCR, giving one entry per CDR3 protein. The data hold about 590,000 distinct CDR3 sequences, with under 15% observed a single time. The source of this sequence is a male patient aged 5 to 17 who had a stem cell transplant for acute myeloid leukemia, so the T cells may come from the graft donor. Specimen: PBMCs, mostly from graft donor cells, collected 360 days after TCRalphabeta/CD19-depleted stem cell transplant. The chain carries TRBV6-1 and TRBJ2-5; D call uncertain. The CDR3 sequence: CASSDWVRETQYF. DNA of the CDR3: TGTGCCAGCAGTGATTGGGTTCGTGAGACCCAGTACTTC.